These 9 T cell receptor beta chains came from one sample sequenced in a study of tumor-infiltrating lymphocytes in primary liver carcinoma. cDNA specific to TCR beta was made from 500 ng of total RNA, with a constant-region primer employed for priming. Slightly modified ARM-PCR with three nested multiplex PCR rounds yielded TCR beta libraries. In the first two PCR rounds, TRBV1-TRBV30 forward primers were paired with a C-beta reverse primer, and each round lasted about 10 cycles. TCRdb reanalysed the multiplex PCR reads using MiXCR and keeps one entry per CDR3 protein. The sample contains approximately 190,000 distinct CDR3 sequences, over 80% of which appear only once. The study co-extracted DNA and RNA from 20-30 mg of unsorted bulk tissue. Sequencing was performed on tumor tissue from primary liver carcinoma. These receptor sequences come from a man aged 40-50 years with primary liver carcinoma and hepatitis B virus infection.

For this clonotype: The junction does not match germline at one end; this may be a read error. The DNA for the CDR3 is TGTGCCAGCAGTTCACGAAGGGTTGGCTATGGCTACACGTTC. This codes for CASSSRRVGYGYTF. The gene calls are TRBV6-6 and TRBJ1-2; no clear D gene. The CDR3 is made up of 14 amino acids. Germline V gene sequence: CDR1 MNHNY, CDR2 SVGAGI (reference sequence).

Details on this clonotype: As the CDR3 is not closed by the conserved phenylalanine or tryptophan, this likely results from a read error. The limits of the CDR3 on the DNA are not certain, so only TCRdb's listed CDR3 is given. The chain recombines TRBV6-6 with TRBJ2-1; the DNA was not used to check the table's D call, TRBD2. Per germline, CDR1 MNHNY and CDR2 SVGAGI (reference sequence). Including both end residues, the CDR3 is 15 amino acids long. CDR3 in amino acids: CASTEEAGGYNEHFL.

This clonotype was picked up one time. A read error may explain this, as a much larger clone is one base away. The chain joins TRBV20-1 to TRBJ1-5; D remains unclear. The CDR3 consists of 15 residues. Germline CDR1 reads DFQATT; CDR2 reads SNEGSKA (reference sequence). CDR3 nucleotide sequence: TGCATTGCTAGAATCCACGGAGATAGCAATCAGCCCCAGCATTTT. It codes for CIARIHGDSNQPQHF.

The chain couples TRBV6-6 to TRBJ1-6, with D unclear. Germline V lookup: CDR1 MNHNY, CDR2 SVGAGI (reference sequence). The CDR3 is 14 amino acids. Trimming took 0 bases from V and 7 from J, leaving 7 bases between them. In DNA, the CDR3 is TGTGCCAGCAGTTACTCAAGAATGAATTCACCCCTCCACTTT. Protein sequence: CASSYSRMNSPLHF.

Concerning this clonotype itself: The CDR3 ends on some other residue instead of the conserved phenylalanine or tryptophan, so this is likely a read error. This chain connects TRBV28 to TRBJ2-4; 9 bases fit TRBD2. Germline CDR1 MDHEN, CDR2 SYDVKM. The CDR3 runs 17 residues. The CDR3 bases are TGTGCCCGCAGTTCGATCACTAGCGGGTTAGCTAAAAACATTCAGTACCTC. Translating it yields CARSSITSGLAKNIQYL.

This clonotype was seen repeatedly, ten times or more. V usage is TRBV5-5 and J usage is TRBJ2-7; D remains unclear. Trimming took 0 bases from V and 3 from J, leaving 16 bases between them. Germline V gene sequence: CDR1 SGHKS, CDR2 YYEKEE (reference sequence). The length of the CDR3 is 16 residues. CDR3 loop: CASSLAQTEANYEQYF. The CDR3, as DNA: TGTGCCAGCAGCTTGGCACAGACCGAGGCGAACTACGAGCAGTACTTC.

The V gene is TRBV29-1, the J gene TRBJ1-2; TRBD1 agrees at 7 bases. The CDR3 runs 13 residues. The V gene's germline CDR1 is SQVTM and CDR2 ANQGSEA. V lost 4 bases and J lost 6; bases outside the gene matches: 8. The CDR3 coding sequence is TGCAGCGTTGCAGACAGGGTGGGACATGGCTACACCTTC. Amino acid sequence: CSVADRVGHGYTF.

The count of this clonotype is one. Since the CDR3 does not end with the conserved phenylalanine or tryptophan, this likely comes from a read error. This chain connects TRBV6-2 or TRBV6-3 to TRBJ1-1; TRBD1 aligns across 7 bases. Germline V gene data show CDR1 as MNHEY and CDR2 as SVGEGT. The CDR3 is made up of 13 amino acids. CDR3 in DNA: TGTTCCAGCAGTCGACAGGGTTACACTGAAGCTTTCCTT. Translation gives CSSSRQGYTEAFL.

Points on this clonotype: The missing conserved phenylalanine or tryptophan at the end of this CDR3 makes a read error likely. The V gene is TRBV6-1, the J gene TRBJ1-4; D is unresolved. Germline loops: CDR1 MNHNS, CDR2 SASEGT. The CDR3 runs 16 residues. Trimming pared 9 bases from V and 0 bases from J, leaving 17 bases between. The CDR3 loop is CASNGAGLATNEKLFY. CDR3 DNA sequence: TGTGCCAGTAATGGAGCGGGTCTGGCAACTAATGAAAAACTGTTTTAT.